This T cell receptor beta chain was obtained from a study of Ad26.COV2.S vaccination and SARS-CoV-2 variants. Of note for this clone: The antigen remains unidentified.

Treatment of the sample: about 20 received Ad26.COV2.S at low or high dose, single or two shots; 5 received placebo; per-sample allocation not given. The samples were gathered on day 63 after the first injection of vaccine or placebo. Germline loops: CDR1 MNHEY, CDR2 SVGEGT. The V and J ends lost 6 bases and 6 bases respectively, with 9 bases between them. The CDR3 totals 12 residues. The table came from immunoSEQ multiplex PCR; TCRdb's copy has only in-frame clones and leaves some out. The sample lists around 320,000 clones; just under 85% were seen once. Points from the study as a whole: While placebo recipients had lower spike-specific TCR breadth, vaccine recipients had more.

The sequence was collected from a person between 18 and 59 years old who received the Ad26.COV2.S COVID-19 vaccine or a placebo. V and J are TRBV6-2 or TRBV6-3 and TRBJ1-5; D call uncertain. The specimen was peripheral blood, collected in a trial of Ad26.COV2.S vaccine versus placebo. The CDR3 loop is CASRPAGQPQHF. CDR3 nucleotides: TGTGCCAGCAGGCCTGCCGGTCAGCCCCAGCATTTT.